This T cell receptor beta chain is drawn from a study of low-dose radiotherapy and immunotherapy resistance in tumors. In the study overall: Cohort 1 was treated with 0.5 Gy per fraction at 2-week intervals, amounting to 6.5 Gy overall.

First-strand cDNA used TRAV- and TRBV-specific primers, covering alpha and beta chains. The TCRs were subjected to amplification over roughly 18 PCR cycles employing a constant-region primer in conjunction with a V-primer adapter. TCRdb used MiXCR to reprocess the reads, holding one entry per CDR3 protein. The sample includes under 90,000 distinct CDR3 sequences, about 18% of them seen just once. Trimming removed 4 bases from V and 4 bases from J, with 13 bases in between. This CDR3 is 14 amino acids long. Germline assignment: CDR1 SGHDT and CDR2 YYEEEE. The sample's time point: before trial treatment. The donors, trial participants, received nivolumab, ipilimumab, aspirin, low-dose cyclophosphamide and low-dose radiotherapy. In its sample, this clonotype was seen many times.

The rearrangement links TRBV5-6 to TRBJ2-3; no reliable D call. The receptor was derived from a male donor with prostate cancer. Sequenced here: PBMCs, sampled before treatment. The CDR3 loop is CASSPGPPADTQYF. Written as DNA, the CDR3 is TGTGCCAGCAGCCCCGGCCCTCCGGCAGATACGCAGTATTTT.